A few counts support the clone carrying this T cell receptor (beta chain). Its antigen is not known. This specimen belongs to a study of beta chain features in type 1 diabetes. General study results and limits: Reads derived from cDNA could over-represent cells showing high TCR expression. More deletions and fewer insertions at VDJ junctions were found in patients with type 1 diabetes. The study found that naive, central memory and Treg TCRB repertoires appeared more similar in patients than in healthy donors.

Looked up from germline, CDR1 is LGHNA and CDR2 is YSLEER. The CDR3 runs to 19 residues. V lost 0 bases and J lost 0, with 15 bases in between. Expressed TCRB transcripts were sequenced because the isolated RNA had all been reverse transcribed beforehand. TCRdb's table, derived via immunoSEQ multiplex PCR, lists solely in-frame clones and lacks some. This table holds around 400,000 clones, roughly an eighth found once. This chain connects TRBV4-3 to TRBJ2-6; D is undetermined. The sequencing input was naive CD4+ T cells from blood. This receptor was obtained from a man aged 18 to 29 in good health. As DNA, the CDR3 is TGCGCCAGCAGCCAAGAGGCTGGCCAGTTTTACTCTGGGGCCAACGTCCTGACTTTC. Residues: CASSQEAGQFYSGANVLTF.